This section outlines one T cell receptor beta chain sequence together with its context. Its target is unknown. The CDR3 length is 13 residues. Germline-derived CDR1 and CDR2 are SGHKS and YYEKEE (reference sequence). V was clipped by 1 base and J by 1 base, with 6 bases between them. This entry belongs to a study of T cell responses to AZD1222 COVID-19 vaccine. Study details: Pooling of second doses given at about 4 or about 12 weeks was done.

Regarding the study as a whole: Dominant CD4 TCR responses targeted spike regions 160-218 and 743-854. Per reports, nearly half of all spike-specific TCRs target regions that are unmutated in variants. AZD1222 recipients seropositive at baseline numbered only five to seven.

The protocol was immunoSEQ multiplex PCR, while the TCRdb copy is restricted to in-frame clones and leaves out a portion. The profile shows about 99,000 clones, about 85% of them singletons. The TCR sequence derives from an adult in good health. The material was peripheral blood, obtained on day 0 of AZD1222 vaccination. The chain couples TRBV5-5 to TRBJ2-7; a possible D gene is TRBD1 (6 bases). The CDR3 DNA is TGTGCCAGCAGCTTGACAGGGTCCTACGAGCAGTACTTC. Its protein product is CASSLTGSYEQYF.